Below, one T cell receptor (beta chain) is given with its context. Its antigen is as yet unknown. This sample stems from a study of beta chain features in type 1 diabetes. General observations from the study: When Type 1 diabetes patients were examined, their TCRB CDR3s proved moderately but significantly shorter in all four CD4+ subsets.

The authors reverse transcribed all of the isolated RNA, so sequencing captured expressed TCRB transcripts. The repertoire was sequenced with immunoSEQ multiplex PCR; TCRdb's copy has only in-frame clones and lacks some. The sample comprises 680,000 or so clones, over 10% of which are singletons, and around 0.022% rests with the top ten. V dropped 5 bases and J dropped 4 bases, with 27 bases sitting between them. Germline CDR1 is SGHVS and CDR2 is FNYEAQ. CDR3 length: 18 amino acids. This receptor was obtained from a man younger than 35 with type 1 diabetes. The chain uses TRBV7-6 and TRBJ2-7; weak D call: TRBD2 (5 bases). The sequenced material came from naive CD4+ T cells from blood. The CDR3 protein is CASSNNFLLAGSRYEQYF. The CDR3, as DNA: TGTGCCAGCAGCAATAATTTCCTGCTAGCTGGGTCAAGATACGAGCAGTACTTC.